This TCR beta chain was captured by sequencing in a study of blood T cell repertoires in COVID-19. Measured with immunoSEQ multiplex PCR; TCRdb has only the in-frame clones, and not every one. Among about 71,000 clones listed, more than 70% were seen once. V lost 3 bases and J lost 8; bases outside the gene matches: 5. Germline V gives CDR1 SGHRS, CDR2 YFSETQ. The CDR3 contains 16 residues. The chain is built from TRBV5-1 and TRBJ2-1; TRBD2 matches at 16 bases. This clonotype originated in a man aged 50-59 years with active COVID-19. Sequenced sample: peripheral blood. CDR3 region: CASSWGLAGGPDEQFF. The CDR3 DNA follows: TGCGCCAGCAGCTGGGGACTAGCGGGGGGGCCCGATGAGCAGTTCTTC.